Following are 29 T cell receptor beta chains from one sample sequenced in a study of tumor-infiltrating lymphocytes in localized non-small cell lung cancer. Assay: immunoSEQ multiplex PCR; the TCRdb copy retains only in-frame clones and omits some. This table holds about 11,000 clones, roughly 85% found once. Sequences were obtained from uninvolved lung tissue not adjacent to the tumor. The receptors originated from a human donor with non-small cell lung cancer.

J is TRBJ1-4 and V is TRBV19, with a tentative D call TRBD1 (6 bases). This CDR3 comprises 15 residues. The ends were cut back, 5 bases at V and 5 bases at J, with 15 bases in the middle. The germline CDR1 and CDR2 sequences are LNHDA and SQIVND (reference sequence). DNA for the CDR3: TGTGCCAGTAGTCCCTCACAGGGAGGGAATGAAAAACTGTTTTTT. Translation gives CASSPSQGGNEKLFF.

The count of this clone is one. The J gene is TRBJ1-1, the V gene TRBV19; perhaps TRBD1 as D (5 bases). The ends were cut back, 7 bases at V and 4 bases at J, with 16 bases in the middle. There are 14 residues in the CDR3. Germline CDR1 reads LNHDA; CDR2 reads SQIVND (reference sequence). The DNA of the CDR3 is TGTGCCAGTACCGCACTGAGGGGCTTCACTGAAGCTTTCTTT. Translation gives CASTALRGFTEAFF.

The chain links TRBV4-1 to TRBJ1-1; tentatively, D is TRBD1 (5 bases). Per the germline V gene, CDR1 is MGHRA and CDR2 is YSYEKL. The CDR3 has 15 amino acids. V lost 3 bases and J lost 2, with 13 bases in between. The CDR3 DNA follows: TGCGCCAGCAGCCAGGGGGATTCGAAAAACACTGAAGCTTTCTTT. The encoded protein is CASSQGDSKNTEAFF.

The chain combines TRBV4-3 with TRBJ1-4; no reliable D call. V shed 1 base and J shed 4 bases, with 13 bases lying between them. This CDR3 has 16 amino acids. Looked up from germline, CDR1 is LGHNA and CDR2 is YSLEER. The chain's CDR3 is CASSQVAGVLNEKLFF. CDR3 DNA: TGCGCCAGCAGCCAAGTCGCGGGAGTTCTTAATGAAAAACTGTTTTTT.

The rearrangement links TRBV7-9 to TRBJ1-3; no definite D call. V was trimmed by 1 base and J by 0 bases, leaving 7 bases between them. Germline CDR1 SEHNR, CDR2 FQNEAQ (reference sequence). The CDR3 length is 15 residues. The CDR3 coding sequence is TGTGCCAGCAGCTTAGAACCCAACTCTGGAAACACCATATATTTT. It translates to CASSLEPNSGNTIYF.

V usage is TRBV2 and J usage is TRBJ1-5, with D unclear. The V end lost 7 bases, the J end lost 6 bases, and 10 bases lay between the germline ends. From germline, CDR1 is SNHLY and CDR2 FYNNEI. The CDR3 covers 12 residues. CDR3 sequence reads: CASTPSGQPQHF. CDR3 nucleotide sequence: TGTGCCAGCACCCCATCGGGTCAGCCCCAGCATTTT. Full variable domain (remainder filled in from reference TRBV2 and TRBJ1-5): EPEVTQTPSHQVTQMGQEVILRCVPISNHLYFYWYRQILGQKVEFLVSFYNNEISEKSEIFDDQFSVERPDGSNFTLKIRSTKLEDSAMYFCASTPSGQPQHFGDGTRLSIL.

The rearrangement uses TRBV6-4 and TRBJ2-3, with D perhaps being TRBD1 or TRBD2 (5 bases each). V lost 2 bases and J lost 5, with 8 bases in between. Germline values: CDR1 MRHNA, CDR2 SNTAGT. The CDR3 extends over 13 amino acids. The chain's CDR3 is CASSDQRGDTQYF. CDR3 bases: TGTGCCAGCAGTGACCAGAGGGGAGATACGCAGTATTTT.

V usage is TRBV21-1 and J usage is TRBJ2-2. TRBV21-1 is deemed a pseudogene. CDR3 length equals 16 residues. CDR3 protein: CASSKGRGRRAGELFF. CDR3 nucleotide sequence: TGTGCCAGCAGCAAAGGACGGGGGCGCAGGGCCGGGGAGCTGTTTTTT.

The DNA of the CDR3 is TGCAGCGTTGGGGCGAATGGAAACACCATATATTTT. Translation: CSVGANGNTIYF. V and J are TRBV29-1 and TRBJ1-3, with D hard to call. Trimming stripped 4 bases from V and 3 bases from J, with 7 bases between. The CDR3 runs to 12 residues. In germline, CDR1 is SQVTM, CDR2 ANQGSEA.

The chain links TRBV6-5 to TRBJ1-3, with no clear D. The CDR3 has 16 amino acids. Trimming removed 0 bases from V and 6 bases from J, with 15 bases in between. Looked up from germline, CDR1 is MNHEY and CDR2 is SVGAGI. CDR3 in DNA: TGTGCCAGCAGTTACTCGAGGGCAGCAAGCGTAAACACCATATATTTT. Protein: CASSYSRAASVNTIYF.

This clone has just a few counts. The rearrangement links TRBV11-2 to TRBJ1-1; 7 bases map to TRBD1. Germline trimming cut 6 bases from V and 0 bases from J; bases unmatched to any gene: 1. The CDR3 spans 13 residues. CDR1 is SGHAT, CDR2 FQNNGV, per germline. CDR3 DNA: TGTGCCAGCAGGCAGGGGGTGAACACTGAAGCTTTCTTT. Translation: CASRQGVNTEAFF.

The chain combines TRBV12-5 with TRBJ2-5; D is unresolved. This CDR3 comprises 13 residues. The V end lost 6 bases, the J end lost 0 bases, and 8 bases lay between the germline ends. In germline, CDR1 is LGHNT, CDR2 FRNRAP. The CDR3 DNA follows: TGTGCTAGTGGGGACGGAAACCAAGAGACCCAGTACTTC. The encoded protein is CASGDGNQETQYF. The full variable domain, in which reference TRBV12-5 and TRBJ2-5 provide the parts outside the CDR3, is DARVTQTPRHKVTEMGQEVTMRCQPILGHNTVFWYRQTMMQGLELLAYFRNRAPLDDSGMPKDRFSAEMPDATLATLKIQPSEPRDSAVYFCASGDGNQETQYFGPGTRLLVL.

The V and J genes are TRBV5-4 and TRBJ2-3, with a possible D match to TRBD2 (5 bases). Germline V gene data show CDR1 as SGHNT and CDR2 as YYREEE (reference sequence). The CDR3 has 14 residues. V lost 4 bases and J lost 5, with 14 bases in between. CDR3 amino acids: CASSDAGRGDTQYF. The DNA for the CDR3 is TGTGCCAGCAGCGACGCAGGACGGGGAGATACGCAGTATTTT.

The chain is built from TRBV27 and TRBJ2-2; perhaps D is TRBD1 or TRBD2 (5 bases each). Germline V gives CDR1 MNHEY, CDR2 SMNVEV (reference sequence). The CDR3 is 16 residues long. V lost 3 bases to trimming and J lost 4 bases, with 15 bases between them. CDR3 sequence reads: CASSFKWMGVTGELFF. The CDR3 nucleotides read TGTGCCAGCAGTTTTAAGTGGATGGGGGTCACCGGGGAGCTGTTTTTT.

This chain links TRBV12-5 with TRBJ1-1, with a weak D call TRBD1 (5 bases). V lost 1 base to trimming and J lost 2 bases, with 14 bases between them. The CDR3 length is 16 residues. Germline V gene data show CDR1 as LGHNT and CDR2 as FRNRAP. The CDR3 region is CASGLDPGGENTEAFF. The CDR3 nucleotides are TGTGCTAGTGGTTTGGACCCAGGAGGGGAAAACACTGAAGCTTTCTTT.

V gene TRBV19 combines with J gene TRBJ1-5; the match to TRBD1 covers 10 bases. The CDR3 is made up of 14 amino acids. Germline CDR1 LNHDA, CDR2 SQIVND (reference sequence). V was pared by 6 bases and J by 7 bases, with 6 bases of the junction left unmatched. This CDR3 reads CASSRQGANQPQHF. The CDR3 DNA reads TGTGCCAGTAGCAGACAGGGGGCGAACCAGCCCCAGCATTTT.

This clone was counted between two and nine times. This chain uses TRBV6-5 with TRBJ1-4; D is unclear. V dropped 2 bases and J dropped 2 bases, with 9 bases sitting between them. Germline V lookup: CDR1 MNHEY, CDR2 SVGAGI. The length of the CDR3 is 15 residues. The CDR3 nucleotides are TGTGCCAGCAGTTACGACTACCCCACTAATGAAAAACTGTTTTTT. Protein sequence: CASSYDYPTNEKLFF.

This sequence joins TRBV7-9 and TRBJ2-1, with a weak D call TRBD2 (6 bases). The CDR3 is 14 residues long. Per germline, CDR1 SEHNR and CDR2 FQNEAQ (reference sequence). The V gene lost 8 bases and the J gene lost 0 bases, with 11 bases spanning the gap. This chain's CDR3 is CASRGNSSYNEQFF. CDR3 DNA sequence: TGTGCCAGCCGGGGGAATAGCTCCTACAATGAGCAGTTCTTC.

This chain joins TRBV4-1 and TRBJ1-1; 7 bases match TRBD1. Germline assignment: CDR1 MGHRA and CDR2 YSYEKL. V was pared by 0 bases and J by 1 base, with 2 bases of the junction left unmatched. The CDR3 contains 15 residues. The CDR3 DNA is TGCGCCAGCAGCCAAGAACAGGGGAGGAACACTGAAGCTTTCTTT. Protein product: CASSQEQGRNTEAFF.

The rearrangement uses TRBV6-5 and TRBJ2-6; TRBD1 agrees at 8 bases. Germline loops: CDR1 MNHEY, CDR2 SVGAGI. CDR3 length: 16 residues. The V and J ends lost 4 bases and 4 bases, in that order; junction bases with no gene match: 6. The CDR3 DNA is TGTGCCAGCAGTTGGTACCAGGGGGCCGGGGCCAACGTCCTGACTTTC. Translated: CASSWYQGAGANVLTF.

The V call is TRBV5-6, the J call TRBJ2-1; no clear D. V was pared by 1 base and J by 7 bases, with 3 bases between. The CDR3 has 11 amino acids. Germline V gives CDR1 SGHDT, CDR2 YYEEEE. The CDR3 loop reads CASSLRNEQFF. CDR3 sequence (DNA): TGTGCCAGCAGCTTGCGGAATGAGCAGTTCTTC.

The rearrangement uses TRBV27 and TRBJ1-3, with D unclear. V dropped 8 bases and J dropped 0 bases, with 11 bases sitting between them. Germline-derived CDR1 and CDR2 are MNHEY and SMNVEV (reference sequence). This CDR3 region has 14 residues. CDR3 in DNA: TGTGCCAGCCGCCTTGACGGCTCTGGAAACACCATATATTTT. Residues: CASRLDGSGNTIYF.

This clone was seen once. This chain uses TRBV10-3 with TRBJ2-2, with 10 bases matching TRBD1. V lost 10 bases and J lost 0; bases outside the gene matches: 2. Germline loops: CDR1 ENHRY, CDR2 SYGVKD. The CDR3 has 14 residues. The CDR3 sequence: CATGTGANTGELFF. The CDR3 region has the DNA TGTGCCACCGGGACAGGGGCGAACACCGGGGAGCTGTTTTTT.

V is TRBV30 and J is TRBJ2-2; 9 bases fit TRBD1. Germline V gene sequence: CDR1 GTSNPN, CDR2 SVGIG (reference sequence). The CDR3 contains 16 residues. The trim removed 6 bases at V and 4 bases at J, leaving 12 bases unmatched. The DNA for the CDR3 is TGTGCCTGTTTAGTCCGGGACAGGGTTAGCACCGGGGAGCTGTTTTTT. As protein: CACLVRDRVSTGELFF. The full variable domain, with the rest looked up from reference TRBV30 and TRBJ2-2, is SQTIHQWPATLVQPVGSPLSLECTVEGTSNPNLYWYRQAAGRGLQLLFYSVGIGQISSEVPQNLSASRPQDRQFILSSKKLLLSDSGFYLCACLVRDRVSTGELFFGEGSRLTVL.

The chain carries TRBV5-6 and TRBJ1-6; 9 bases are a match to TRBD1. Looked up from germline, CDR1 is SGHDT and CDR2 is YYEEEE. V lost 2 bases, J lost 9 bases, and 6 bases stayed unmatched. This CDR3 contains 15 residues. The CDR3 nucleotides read TGTGCCAGCAGCTTTGATGGACAGGGGATTTCACCCCTCCACTTT. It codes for CASSFDGQGISPLHF.

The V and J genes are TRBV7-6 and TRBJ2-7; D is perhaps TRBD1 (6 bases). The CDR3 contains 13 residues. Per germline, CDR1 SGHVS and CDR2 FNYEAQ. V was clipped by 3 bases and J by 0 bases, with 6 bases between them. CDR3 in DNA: TGTGCCAGCAGCTTCAGGGGCTCCTACGAGCAGTACTTC. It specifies CASSFRGSYEQYF.

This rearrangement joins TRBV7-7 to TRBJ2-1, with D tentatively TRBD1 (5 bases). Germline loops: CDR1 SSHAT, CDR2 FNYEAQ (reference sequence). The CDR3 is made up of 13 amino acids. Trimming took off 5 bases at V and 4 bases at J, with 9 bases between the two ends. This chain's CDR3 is CASSPDIYNEQFF. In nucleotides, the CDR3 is TGTGCCAGCAGCCCGGACATTTACAATGAGCAGTTCTTC.

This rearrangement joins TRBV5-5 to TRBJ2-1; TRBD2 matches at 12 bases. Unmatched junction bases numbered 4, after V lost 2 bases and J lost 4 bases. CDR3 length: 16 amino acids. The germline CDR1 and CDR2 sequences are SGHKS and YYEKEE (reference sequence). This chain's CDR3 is CASSLRLAGGYNEQFF. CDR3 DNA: TGTGCCAGCAGCTTAAGGCTAGCGGGGGGGTACAATGAGCAGTTCTTC.

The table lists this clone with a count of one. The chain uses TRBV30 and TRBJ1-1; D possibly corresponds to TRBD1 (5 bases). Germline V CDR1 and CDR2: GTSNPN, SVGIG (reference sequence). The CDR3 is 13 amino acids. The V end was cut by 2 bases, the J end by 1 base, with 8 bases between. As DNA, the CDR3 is TGTGCCTGGAGTTCGGGACGGAACACTGAAGCTTTCTTT. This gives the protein CAWSSGRNTEAFF.